One and the same sample provided the 21 T cell receptor beta chains below, sequenced in a study of graft-versus-host responses after intestinal transplantation. Method: immunoSEQ multiplex PCR; TCRdb's copy keeps in-frame clones and lacks some. The table lists just under 65,000 clones, more than 85% of them singletons. These TCRs are of unknown antigen specificity. The material sequenced was unstimulated CD8+ T cells sorted from spleen or lymph node cells, taken before transplant. These receptors were taken from a human donor who was the organ donor for an intestinal transplant.

The CDR3 sequence: CASSFPTAAVSEQFF. CDR3 nucleotide sequence: TGTGCCAGCAGTTTCCCGACAGCAGCCGTTAGTGAGCAGTTCTTC. V gene TRBV28 combines with J gene TRBJ2-1; maybe TRBD1 (5 bases). The length of the CDR3 is 15 residues. Trimming took 3 bases from V and 9 from J, leaving 18 bases between them. Germline values: CDR1 MDHEN, CDR2 SYDVKM.

For the CDR3, the DNA is TGTGCCAGCAGCTTGCTAGCGGGAACAGATACGCAGTATTTT. The encoded protein is CASSLLAGTDTQYF. This sequence joins TRBV11-2 and TRBJ2-3; 9 bases line up with TRBD2. CDR3 length: 14 amino acids. With V trimmed by 3 bases and J by 3 bases, 1 base remained unmatched. CDR1 is SGHAT and CDR2 is FQNNGV in the germline V gene.

This clone was seen a few times. This chain joins TRBV30 and TRBJ1-2; 9 bases match TRBD1. J lost 7 bases, V lost 5 bases, and 5 bases had no gene match. Per the germline V gene, CDR1 is GTSNPN and CDR2 is SVGIG (reference sequence). The CDR3 loop spans 12 amino acids. In DNA, the CDR3 is TGTGCCTGGGGACAGGGGCCTGGTGGCTACACCTTC. Protein: CAWGQGPGGYTF.

The chain joins TRBV7-9 to TRBJ2-3, with D tentatively TRBD2 (5 bases). Trimming took 1 base from V and 4 from J, leaving 12 bases between them. The germline V gene encodes CDR1 SEHNR and CDR2 FQNEAQ (reference sequence). This CDR3 has 15 residues. The CDR3 nucleotides are TGTGCCAGCAGCTTAGATGAGGGAGAGGCAGATACGCAGTATTTT. Its translation: CASSLDEGEADTQYF.

The chain has TRBV5-1 and TRBJ2-1; D ambiguous. CDR3 length: 11 residues. Trimming removed 3 bases from V and 4 bases from J, with 2 bases in between. Germline V lookup: CDR1 SGHRS, CDR2 YFSETQ. CDR3: CASSSYNEQFF. The CDR3 nucleotides are TGCGCCAGCAGCTCTTACAATGAGCAGTTCTTC.

The gene calls are TRBV5-4 and TRBJ1-1; D might be TRBD1 (5 bases). Trimming left V 2 bases short and J 5 bases short, with 16 bases between. The length of the CDR3 is 15 residues. The V gene's germline CDR1 is SGHNT and CDR2 YYREEE (reference sequence). CDR3 sequence reads: CASSFPGGGVTEAFF. The CDR3 DNA reads as TGTGCCAGCAGCTTCCCCGGGGGGGGAGTAACTGAAGCTTTCTTT. The full variable domain, its missing parts supplied by reference TRBV5-4 and TRBJ1-1, is ETGVTQSPTHLIKTRGQQVTLRCSSQSGHNTVSWYQQALGQGPQFIFQYYREEENGRGNFPPRFSGLQFPNYSSELNVNALELDDSALYLCASSFPGGGVTEAFFGQGTRLTVV.

The rearrangement joins TRBV28 to TRBJ2-7; 10 bases agree with TRBD2. V was pared by 6 bases and J by 3 bases, with 17 bases of the junction left unmatched. The CDR3 spans 18 residues. Per the germline V gene, CDR1 is MDHEN and CDR2 is SYDVKM. For the CDR3, the DNA is TGTGCCAGCAGCGGAGGACGTCCTAGCGGGAGCACTTTCTACGAGCAGTACTTC. This codes for CASSGGRPSGSTFYEQYF.

The rearrangement joins TRBV29-1 to TRBJ2-7, with D tentatively TRBD1 (6 bases). Trimming took 1 base from V and 6 from J, leaving 13 bases between them. The CDR3 covers 13 residues. Looked up from germline, CDR1 is SQVTM and CDR2 is ANQGSEA. CDR3 protein: CSVEGVGASEQYF. The CDR3 bases are TGCAGCGTTGAAGGTGTGGGGGCCTCCGAGCAGTACTTC.

This rearrangement joins TRBV4-2 to TRBJ2-2; TRBD2 is a possible D gene (6 bases). The CDR3 loop spans 18 amino acids. V was cut by 1 base and J by 0 bases, with 15 bases left in between. Germline V gene sequence: CDR1 LGHNA, CDR2 YNFKEQ. The CDR3 sequence is CASSQAPGDPTNTGELFF. CDR3 DNA sequence: TGTGCCAGCAGCCAAGCTCCGGGGGACCCTACGAACACCGGGGAGCTGTTTTTT.

This clone was counted between two and nine times. This sample includes further DNA sequences coding for the same CDR3. The chain couples TRBV28 to TRBJ1-3; D is possibly TRBD1 (5 bases). V lost 6 bases to trimming and J lost 1 base, with 10 bases between them. Looked up from germline, CDR1 is MDHEN and CDR2 is SYDVKM. The CDR3 is made up of 14 amino acids. This CDR3 reads CASSPGGSGNTIYF. CDR3 sequence (DNA): TGTGCCAGCAGCCCCGGGGGGTCTGGAAACACCATATATTTT.

V gene TRBV19 combines with J gene TRBJ1-1; D may be TRBD1 (6 bases). Trimming took off 5 bases at V and 8 bases at J, with 18 bases between the two ends. CDR3 length: 14 amino acids. Germline V gene lookup returns CDR1 LNHDA and CDR2 SQIVND (reference sequence). CDR3 DNA: TGTGCCAGTAGTGCACCACAGGGTAAGGGCGAAGCTTTCTTT. Residues: CASSAPQGKGEAFF.

This chain uses TRBV13 with TRBJ1-1; 8 nucleotides match TRBD1. The J segment lost 1 base and the V segment lost 6 bases, leaving 4 bases of the junction unmatched. Germline assignment: CDR1 PRHDT and CDR2 FYEKMQ (reference sequence). CDR3 length: 14 amino acids. The CDR3 region is CASRSGGSNTEAFF. As DNA, the CDR3 is TGTGCCAGCAGGTCAGGGGGCTCGAACACTGAAGCTTTCTTT.

The chain uses TRBV6-5 and TRBJ1-2, with D unresolved. CDR1 and CDR2 (germline): MNHEY, SVGAGI. This CDR3 has 11 amino acids. V shed 8 bases and J shed 5 bases, with 9 bases lying between them. The chain's CDR3 is CASGDGYGYTF. The CDR3 DNA sequence: TGTGCCAGCGGTGACGGGTATGGCTACACCTTC.

J is TRBJ2-1 and V is TRBV4-3, with D maybe TRBD1 (6 bases). The CDR3 totals 11 residues. The germline V gene has CDR1 LGHNA and CDR2 YSLEER. Trimming took off 4 bases at V and 10 bases at J, with 8 bases between the two ends. The CDR3: CASSLGGEQFF. In DNA form, the CDR3 reads TGCGCCAGCAGCCTTGGGGGCGAGCAGTTCTTC.

V is TRBV23-1 and J is TRBJ1-4, with 8 nucleotides matching TRBD1. TRBV23-1 is an ORF for which the function is uncertain. J gave up 8 bases and V 8 bases, and 10 bases lay outside the gene matches. CDR3 size: 14 residues. CDR3 region: CASSNRGFEEKLFF. CDR3 in DNA: TGCGCCAGCTCTAACAGGGGGTTCGAAGAAAAACTGTTTTTT.

J is TRBJ2-2 and V is TRBV7-9; D remains ambiguous. This CDR3 contains 12 residues. V shed 5 bases and J shed 5 bases, with 6 bases lying between them. Germline CDR1 and CDR2: SEHNR and FQNEAQ (reference sequence). The CDR3 protein is CASSQKTGELFF. CDR3 nucleotides: TGTGCCAGCAGCCAGAAAACCGGGGAGCTGTTTTTT.

The chain recombines TRBV9 with TRBJ2-1, with 12 bases that match TRBD2. Germline lookup yields CDR1 SGDLS and CDR2 YYNGEE. Trimming cost V 3 bases and J 8 bases; bases outside gene matches: 6. The CDR3 is made up of 15 amino acids. CDR3 protein: CASSGGLAGSYEQFF. As DNA, the CDR3 is TGTGCCAGCAGCGGAGGACTAGCGGGAAGTTATGAGCAGTTCTTC.

The genes are TRBV6-1 and TRBJ2-7; 9 nucleotides match TRBD2. The J segment lost 5 bases and the V segment lost 4 bases, leaving 18 bases of the junction unmatched. Germline V gene data show CDR1 as MNHNS and CDR2 as SASEGT. CDR3 size: 18 residues. The CDR3 DNA follows: TGTGCCAGCAGTGGGTGGGGGATACTAGCGGGTTCTGACGACGAGCAGTACTTC. This codes for CASSGWGILAGSDDEQYF.

This clone was picked up one time. The chain combines TRBV29-1 with TRBJ2-7; 13 bases align to TRBD2. The V segment lost 1 base and the J segment 3 bases; nucleotides outside the gene matches: 6. Germline loops: CDR1 SQVTM, CDR2 ANQGSEA. CDR3 length equals 16 residues. The chain's CDR3 is CSVEVPGTSGIYEQYF. The CDR3 DNA reads as TGCAGCGTTGAAGTACCCGGGACTAGCGGGATCTACGAGCAGTACTTC.

The chain employs TRBV29-1 and TRBJ2-1; the D is unclear. Germline V CDR1 and CDR2: SQVTM, ANQGSEA. Trimming took 7 bases from V and 0 from J, leaving 7 bases between them. The CDR3 runs 12 residues. CDR3 loop: CSGRSSYNEQFF. The CDR3 coding sequence is TGCAGCGGGCGGAGCTCCTACAATGAGCAGTTCTTC.

The J gene is TRBJ2-3, the V gene TRBV6-1, with 11 bases fitting TRBD2. The CDR3 contains 16 residues. After removal of 3 bases from V and 0 bases from J, the junction contained 2 bases not matched to a gene. Germline CDR1 is MNHNS and CDR2 is SASEGT. CDR3 amino acids: CASSEGTSGSTDTQYF. The CDR3 nucleotides are TGTGCCAGCAGTGAGGGGACTAGCGGTAGCACAGATACGCAGTATTTT.